This T cell receptor beta chain was observed in a study of blood T cells in healthy people across ages. In the study overall: The template switching approach captured approximately one barcoded beta molecule for every two T cells. The study, taken as a whole, reports: A roughly linear age-dependent decrease characterized TCR beta diversity per million T cells.

The CDR3 consists of 12 residues. The V end was cut by 5 bases, the J end by 7 bases, with 9 bases between. Each sample yielded at least 6 micrograms of PBMC total RNA. This clonotype was counted only a few times. What it binds is not known. Through a sample-barcoded 5' primer and a J-beta primer mix, a second PCR was run for roughly 7 to 12 cycles. Researchers report that each sample yielded at least 2.5 million CDR3-containing paired-end reads. MiXCR, applied by TCRdb to the 5' RACE reads, yields one record per CDR3 protein. This sample has some 1.7 million distinct CDR3 sequences, with roughly 30% found just once.

Source material: blood. The chain carries TRBV12-3 or TRBV12-4 and TRBJ2-1; D is ambiguous. The sequence was obtained from a woman aged 25-40 years in good health. In nucleotides, the CDR3 is TGTGCCAGCAGTCCTATGACGAATGAGCAGTTCTTC. Protein sequence: CASSPMTNEQFF.